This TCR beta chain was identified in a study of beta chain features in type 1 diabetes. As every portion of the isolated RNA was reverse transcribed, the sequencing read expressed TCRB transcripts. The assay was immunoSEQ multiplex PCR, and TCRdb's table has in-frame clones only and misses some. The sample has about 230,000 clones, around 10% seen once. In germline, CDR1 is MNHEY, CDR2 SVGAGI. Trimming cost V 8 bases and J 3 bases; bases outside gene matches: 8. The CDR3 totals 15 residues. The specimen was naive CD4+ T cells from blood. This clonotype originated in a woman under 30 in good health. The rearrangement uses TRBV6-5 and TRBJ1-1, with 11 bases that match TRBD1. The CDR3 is CASPNPGQGDTEAFF. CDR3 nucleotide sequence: TGTGCCAGCCCGAATCCGGGACAGGGGGACACTGAAGCTTTCTTT.